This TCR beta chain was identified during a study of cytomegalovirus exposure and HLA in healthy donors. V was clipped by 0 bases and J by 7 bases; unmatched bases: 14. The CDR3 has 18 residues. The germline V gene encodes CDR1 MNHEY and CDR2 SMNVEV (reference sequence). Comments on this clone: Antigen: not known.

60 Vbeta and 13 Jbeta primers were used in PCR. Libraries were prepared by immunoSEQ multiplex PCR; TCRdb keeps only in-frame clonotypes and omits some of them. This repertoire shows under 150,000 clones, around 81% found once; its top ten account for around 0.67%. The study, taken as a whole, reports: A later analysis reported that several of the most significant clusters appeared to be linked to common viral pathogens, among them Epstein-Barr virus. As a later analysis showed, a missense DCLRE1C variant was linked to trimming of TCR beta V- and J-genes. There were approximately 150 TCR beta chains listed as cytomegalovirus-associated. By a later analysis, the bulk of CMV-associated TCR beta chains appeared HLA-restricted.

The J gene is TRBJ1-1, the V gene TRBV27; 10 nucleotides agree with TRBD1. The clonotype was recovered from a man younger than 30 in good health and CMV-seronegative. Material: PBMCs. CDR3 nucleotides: TGTGCCAGCAGTTTATCTTCTCCACTCAGACAGGGGGCTGATGAAGCTTTCTTT. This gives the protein CASSLSSPLRQGADEAFF.